A single sample is the source of the 31 T cell receptor beta chains below, sequenced in a study of read filtering for tumor transcriptome and immune sequencing. From about 400 ng of RNA, a library with molecular barcoded alpha/delta and beta/gamma adaptors was made. In TCRdb, the reads were re-called with MiXCR into one record per CDR3 protein. The data hold 100,000 to 150,000 distinct CDR3 sequences, with roughly 13% observed a single time. Sequencing was carried out using a population of CD138-negative cells sorted from bone marrow. All receptors come from a donor at least 40 years old with multiple myeloma.

This clonotype came up many times. The V gene is TRBV2, the J gene TRBJ2-5, with D possibly matching TRBD2 (6 bases). Germline V gives CDR1 SNHLY, CDR2 FYNNEI. V was shortened by 6 bases and J by 4 bases, with 9 bases between the two germline ends. The CDR3 extends over 12 amino acids. As DNA, the CDR3 is TGTGCCAGCAGGGAGGGGTCAGAGACCCAGTACTTC. It encodes CASREGSETQYF. Full variable domain (missing parts from reference TRBV2 and TRBJ2-5): EPEVTQTPSHQVTQMGQEVILRCVPISNHLYFYWYRQILGQKVEFLVSFYNNEISEKSEIFDDQFSVERPDGSNFTLKIRSTKLEDSAMYFCASREGSETQYFGPGTRLLVL.

This clonotype has a handful of counts. This may be a read error: a much more frequent sequence differs by one nucleotide. The rearrangement links TRBV12-3 or TRBV12-4 to TRBJ2-1; D unclear. The CDR3 has 16 residues. V gave up 1 base and J gave up 7 bases, with 17 bases separating them. CDR3 sequence (DNA): TGTGCCAGCAGTTTAGGGGCTGGCGGCCTGGGGAATGAGCAGTTCTTC. Translation gives CASSLGAGGLGNEQFF.

In this sample, this clonotype turned up a few times. The chain is built from TRBV30 and TRBJ1-1; D is undetermined. The germline gives CDR1 GTSNPN, CDR2 SVGIG (reference sequence). V was pared by 3 bases and J by 4 bases, with 18 bases between. The CDR3 covers 15 residues. The CDR3: CAWRSSKGPGTEAFF. The CDR3 nucleotides read TGTGCCTGGAGATCCTCCAAAGGGCCGGGCACTGAAGCTTTCTTT.

This clonotype was counted only a few times. Being one base from a much bigger clone, this may be a read error. This rearrangement joins TRBV11-2 to TRBJ2-7; D remains ambiguous. CDR1 is SGHAT, CDR2 FQNNGV, per germline. The V end lost 0 bases, the J end lost 6 bases, and 15 bases lay between the germline ends. This CDR3 has 15 amino acids. The CDR3: CASSLERIAAFEQYF. CDR3 coding DNA: TGTGCCAGCAGCTTAGAGAGGATTGCAGCCTTCGAGCAGTACTTC.

This clonotype was seen ten or more times. This chain links TRBV14 with TRBJ1-2, with TRBD1 identical over 7 bases. The germline V gene encodes CDR1 SGHDN and CDR2 FVKESK. The V and J ends lost 4 bases and 0 bases, in that order; junction bases with no gene match: 8. This CDR3 is built from 16 residues. The CDR3 loop reads CASSPLRTGSNYGYTF. The CDR3 nucleotides read TGTGCCAGCAGCCCACTTCGGACAGGATCTAACTATGGCTACACCTTC.

In its sample, this clonotype was seen many times. The chain carries TRBV1 and TRBJ2-1; the D call TRBD1 from the table was never checked on the DNA. TRBV1 is a pseudogene segment. This CDR3 spans 20 amino acids. CDR3 protein: CTSSHRDRGSSGEENNEQFF. CDR3 sequence (DNA): TGCACCAGCAGTCACCGGGACAGGGGATCTAGCGGGGAGGAAAACAATGAGCAGTTCTTC.

This clonotype was recorded many times. The chain recombines TRBV20-1 with TRBJ2-5; possibly TRBD1 or TRBD2 for D (5 bases each). This CDR3 contains 15 residues. The germline V gene has CDR1 DFQATT and CDR2 SNEGSKA (reference sequence). Trimming left V 0 bases short and J 2 bases short, with 13 bases between. CDR3 sequence: CSARDGTGLQETQYF. The CDR3 coding sequence is TGCAGTGCTAGAGATGGGACGGGGTTACAAGAGACCCAGTACTTC.

This clonotype was counted ten times or more. Here the CDR3 reads CASSLRDLNQPQHF. CDR3 sequence (DNA): TGTGCCAGCAGTTTGCGGGACCTTAATCAGCCCCAGCATTTT. V is TRBV7-2 and J is TRBJ1-5; weak D call: TRBD1 (5 bases). V was pared by 6 bases and J by 4 bases, with 13 bases between. Per germline, CDR1 SGHTA and CDR2 FQGNSA. This CDR3 has 14 residues.

Remarks on this clonotype: A read error may be the cause here, since a much bigger clone is one base away. This chain links TRBV7-2 with TRBJ1-6, with 7 nucleotides matching TRBD1. CDR1 is SGHTA, CDR2 FQGNSA, per germline. With 5 bases clipped from V and 2 bases from J, the junction kept 6 bases outside the gene matches. CDR3 length: 16 amino acids. The CDR3 DNA follows: TGTGCCAGCAGCACGCAGGACAGGCCCTATAATTCACCCCTCCACTTT. Amino acids: CASSTQDRPYNSPLHF.

This clonotype was recorded at least ten times. The V call is TRBV11-2, the J call TRBJ2-1, with TRBD1 matching 8 bases. There are 15 residues in the CDR3. Germline V gene data show CDR1 as SGHAT and CDR2 as FQNNGV. J was trimmed by 4 bases and V by 6 bases; bases with no gene match: 8. The CDR3 protein is CASRSTGGRYNEQFF. The CDR3 DNA reads TGTGCCAGCAGAAGTACAGGGGGAAGATACAATGAGCAGTTCTTC.

As for this clonotype: This may be a read error: a much more frequent sequence differs by one nucleotide. The chain couples TRBV6-2 or TRBV6-3 to TRBJ2-1; D uncertain. The CDR3 length is 11 residues. Looked up from germline, CDR1 is MNHEY and CDR2 is SVGEGT. The CDR3 bases are TGTGGCAGCAGTTATTCGATGGAGCAGTTCTTC. Translated, it gives CGSSYSMEQFF.

This clonotype was observed many times. The V and J genes are TRBV25-1 and TRBJ2-1; unclear D gene. Germline CDR1 MGHDK, CDR2 SYGVNS. Trimming shortened V by 7 bases and J by 10 bases, and 8 bases separated the two germline ends. There are 10 residues in the CDR3. The CDR3 spells CASKNPEQFF. In DNA, the CDR3 is TGTGCCAGCAAGAACCCGGAGCAGTTCTTC.

This clonotype was seen repeatedly, ten times or more. This chain joins TRBV29-1 and TRBJ2-7; 7 bases agree with TRBD2. This CDR3 region has 15 residues. The V segment lost 3 bases and the J segment 0 bases; nucleotides outside the gene matches: 8. Germline V gives CDR1 SQVTM, CDR2 ANQGSEA. The DNA for the CDR3 is TGCAGCGTTGAGGGGAGGGAGCGGGGCTCCTACGAGCAGTACTTC. It encodes CSVEGRERGSYEQYF.

The chain employs TRBV7-8 and TRBJ2-6; 7 nucleotides align to TRBD1. The CDR3 consists of 18 residues. The trim removed 3 bases at V and 5 bases at J, leaving 13 bases unmatched. From germline, CDR1 is SGHVS and CDR2 FQNEAQ. The CDR3 region is CASSFIPGTEGRANVLTF. CDR3 in DNA: TGTGCCAGCAGCTTCATCCCCGGGACAGAGGGCCGGGCCAACGTCCTGACTTTC.

There are many counts of this clonotype. The J gene is TRBJ2-2, the V gene TRBV7-2, with a tentative D call TRBD2 (6 bases). This CDR3 comprises 14 residues. Trimming took 4 bases from V and 6 from J, leaving 12 bases between them. The germline CDR1 and CDR2 sequences are SGHTA and FQGNSA. The CDR3 protein is CASSYRGTAGELFF. CDR3 sequence (DNA): TGTGCCAGCAGCTACCGCGGGACGGCCGGGGAGCTGTTTTTT.

The rearrangement joins TRBV18 to TRBJ1-1; D is perhaps TRBD1 (5 bases). This CDR3 contains 13 residues. The germline CDR1 and CDR2 sequences are KGHSH and LQKENI. Deletions cut 6 bases from V and 5 bases from J, with 13 bases between. CDR3 bases: TGTGCCAGCTCGCCCGGACAAAAAACTGAAGCTTTCTTT. This encodes CASSPGQKTEAFF.

This clonotype has only one observation. An end of the junction does not agree with germline; a read error may underlie this. The chain couples TRBV7-2 to TRBJ2-1, with a weak D call TRBD2 (6 bases). In germline, CDR1 is SGHTA, CDR2 FQGNSA. The CDR3 is 15 residues long. The CDR3 DNA is TGTGCCTGCAGCTTAGGAGGGTCGGCACGAGATGAGCAGTTCTTC. It is translated as CACSLGGSARDEQFF.

This clonotype was counted at least ten times. As DNA, the CDR3 is TGCGCCAGCAGTCTAGCCGGGACACCGAACACTGAAGCTTTCTTT. It yields the protein CASSLAGTPNTEAFF. This chain links TRBV5-1 with TRBJ1-1, with D perhaps TRBD1 (6 bases). CDR3 length: 15 amino acids. Trimming stripped 5 bases from V and 1 base from J, with 15 bases between. Germline values: CDR1 SGHRS, CDR2 YFSETQ.

This clonotype was picked up many times. The chain joins TRBV12-3 or TRBV12-4 to TRBJ2-3; D is possibly TRBD2 (6 bases). Between the trimmed V and J ends, which lost 8 bases and 6 bases, there was a span of 21 bases. CDR3 length: 15 amino acids. As DNA, the CDR3 is TGTGCCAGCCTCCCCGGGACTGGCCCCGGTGATACGCAGTATTTT. Its translation: CASLPGTGPGDTQYF.

Only a few counts were recorded for this clonotype. The chain links TRBV13 to TRBJ2-5, with D possibly matching TRBD2 (5 bases). V gave up 3 bases and J gave up 5 bases, with 19 bases separating them. CDR1 PRHDT and CDR2 FYEKMQ come from the germline V gene (reference sequence). The CDR3 is 16 amino acids. Written as DNA, the CDR3 is TGTGCCAGCAGCTTCAGGCTGGCGGAGGCAGAGGAGACCCAGTACTTC. Translating it yields CASSFRLAEAEETQYF.

This clonotype was seen only once. A read error may be the cause here, since a much bigger clone is one base away. The CDR3 DNA is TGTGCCAGCAGCTTATCTGGACTAGCGGGAGCTATCACAGATACGCAGTATTTT. Encoded protein: CASSLSGLAGAITDTQYF. The J gene is TRBJ2-3, the V gene TRBV7-3, with 13 bases lining up with TRBD2. V shed 2 bases and J 2 bases; nucleotides not matched to a gene: 7. The CDR3 runs 18 residues. Germline CDR1 is SGHTA and CDR2 is FQGTGA.

The chain is built from TRBV25-1 and TRBJ2-7, with a weak D call TRBD1 (6 bases). The CDR3 has 14 amino acids. The V end lost 10 bases, the J end lost 1 base, and 17 bases lay between the germline ends. Germline V gene sequence: CDR1 MGHDK, CDR2 SYGVNS. As DNA, the CDR3 is TGTGCCACAAGTACCCCCAGGGGTTCCTACGAGCAGTACTTC. As protein: CATSTPRGSYEQYF.

For this clonotype: A single base separates this from a much larger clone, so it may be a read error. In this CDR3 the conserved last residue, phenylalanine or tryptophan, is missing, so a read error is likely. The chain is built from TRBV3-1 and TRBJ2-2; TRBD2 might be the D (6 bases). Germline V gene sequence: CDR1 LGHDT, CDR2 YNNKEL (reference sequence). V shed 2 bases and J shed 8 bases, with 9 bases lying between them. The CDR3 is 13 amino acids. CDR3 loop: CASSQLAPGELFL. CDR3 sequence (DNA): TGTGCCAGCAGCCAACTAGCGCCTGGGGAGCTGTTTCTT.

This clonotype was counted many times. The J gene is TRBJ1-4, the V gene TRBV20-1, with D possibly TRBD1 on 6 matching bases. Germline lookup yields CDR1 DFQATT and CDR2 SNEGSKA (reference sequence). This CDR3 has 13 residues. V gave up 7 bases and J gave up 3 bases, with 12 bases separating them. The CDR3 region is CSGSGEANEKLFF. The CDR3 nucleotides are TGCAGTGGTTCAGGGGAGGCTAATGAAAAACTGTTTTTT.

This clonotype occurred many times. This sequence joins TRBV24-1 and TRBJ2-3; D is uncertain. The CDR3 has 16 amino acids. Trimming took 3 bases from V and 6 from J, leaving 18 bases between them. The germline V gene encodes CDR1 KGHDR and CDR2 SFDVKD. CDR3 nucleotide sequence: TGTGCCACCAGTGATCTGGGAAAGAAGTCGCCGGATACGCAGTATTTT. This gives the protein CATSDLGKKSPDTQYF.

In this sample, this clonotype turned up once. One base separates it from a far larger clone, so it is likely a read error. The chain employs TRBV11-2 and TRBJ2-1; TRBD2 aligns across 9 bases. Germline V gives CDR1 SGHAT, CDR2 FQNNGV. V lost 4 bases to trimming and J lost 8 bases; unmatched junction nucleotides: 12. There are 16 residues in the CDR3. CDR3 sequence: CASSWGQAGGGDEQFF. The CDR3 nucleotides are TGTGCCAGCAGCTGGGGACAAGCGGGAGGAGGCGATGAGCAGTTCTTC.

To note about this clonotype: A much larger clone sits a single nucleotide away, making a read error possible. The chain is built from TRBV12-3 or TRBV12-4 and TRBJ1-1; D is unresolved. This CDR3 is 14 amino acids long. CDR3 in amino acids: CASSPGYMNAEAFF. For the CDR3, the DNA is TGTGCCAGCAGCCCCGGGTACATGAACGCTGAAGCTTTCTTT.

The table lists this clonotype with many counts. The genes are TRBV6-2 or TRBV6-3 and TRBJ2-3; 11 bases match TRBD2. The J segment lost 3 bases and the V segment lost 6 bases, leaving 5 bases of the junction unmatched. Per the germline V gene, CDR1 is MNHEY and CDR2 is SVGEGT. CDR3 length equals 15 residues. The CDR3 is CASSRGLAGTDTQYF. The DNA for the CDR3 is TGTGCCAGCAGCAGAGGACTAGCGGGTACAGATACGCAGTATTTT.

This clonotype occurred many times. DNA for the CDR3: TGCGCCAGCAGTCAAGGCAGGGGGGGACTAGCCAAAAACATTCAGTACTTC. Its translation is CASSQGRGGLAKNIQYF. This sequence joins TRBV23-1 and TRBJ2-4; possibly TRBD1 or TRBD2 for D (7 bases each). TRBV23-1 is placed among ORFs of uncertain function. Trimming shortened V by 2 bases and J by 0 bases, and 14 bases separated the two germline ends. There are 17 residues in the CDR3.

This clonotype was seen ten or more times. The V gene is TRBV20-1, the J gene TRBJ2-1; TRBD2 aligns across 11 bases. This CDR3 region has 16 residues. Looked up from germline, CDR1 is DFQATT and CDR2 is SNEGSKA (reference sequence). J lost 2 bases, V lost 3 bases, and 6 bases had no gene match. The CDR3 nucleotides are TGCAGTGCTAGGACTAGCGGGACGGGAACCTACAATGAGCAGTTCTTC. Residues: CSARTSGTGTYNEQFF.

This clonotype was detected many times. This rearrangement joins TRBV29-1 to TRBJ2-1; D uncertain. Trimming left V 3 bases short and J 6 bases short, with 12 bases between. This CDR3 contains 13 residues. Germline V gene lookup returns CDR1 SQVTM and CDR2 ANQGSEA. CDR3 region: CSVEVTLRNEQFF. CDR3 nucleotide sequence: TGCAGCGTTGAGGTAACGCTTCGCAATGAGCAGTTCTTC.